Here is one TCR beta chain with its context. What it binds is unknown. The Oncomine TCR Beta short-read assay was applied to DNA of cultured CD4+ T cells. In this case, cultured CD4+ T cells provided the extracted genomic DNA. TCRdb ran MiXCR on the PCR reads and lists one entry per CDR3 protein. This table has a few thousand distinct CDR3 sequences, around 37% appearing once. Treatment meaning: roughly nine-day PBMC culture with coronavirus spike peptide pools or control peptides (ViraFEST assay). The unexposed donor provided CD4+ T cells, which were taken before the COVID-19 pandemic (2011-2018). The data are from a study of vaccination and CD4 T cells after COVID-19. Study details: Convalescent donors totaled six males and four females, including two who were Hispanic. Post-COVID draws followed diagnosis by a median roughly 99 days (range 35 to 161).

Study-level findings and limits: Early timepoints after natural infection were not analyzed in these convalescent patients.

The V and J ends lost 3 bases and 2 bases respectively, with 13 bases between them. This CDR3 spans 14 amino acids. Germline V gene sequence: CDR1 DFQATT, CDR2 SNEGSKA (reference sequence). Sample: CD4+ T cells from blood, cultured in vitro. The chain has TRBV20-1 and TRBJ1-1; no clear D. The source is a human donor in good health. The CDR3 here is CSASSEVGNTEAFF. Here the CDR3 DNA reads TGCAGTGCTAGCAGTGAGGTGGGAAACACTGAAGCTTTCTTT.